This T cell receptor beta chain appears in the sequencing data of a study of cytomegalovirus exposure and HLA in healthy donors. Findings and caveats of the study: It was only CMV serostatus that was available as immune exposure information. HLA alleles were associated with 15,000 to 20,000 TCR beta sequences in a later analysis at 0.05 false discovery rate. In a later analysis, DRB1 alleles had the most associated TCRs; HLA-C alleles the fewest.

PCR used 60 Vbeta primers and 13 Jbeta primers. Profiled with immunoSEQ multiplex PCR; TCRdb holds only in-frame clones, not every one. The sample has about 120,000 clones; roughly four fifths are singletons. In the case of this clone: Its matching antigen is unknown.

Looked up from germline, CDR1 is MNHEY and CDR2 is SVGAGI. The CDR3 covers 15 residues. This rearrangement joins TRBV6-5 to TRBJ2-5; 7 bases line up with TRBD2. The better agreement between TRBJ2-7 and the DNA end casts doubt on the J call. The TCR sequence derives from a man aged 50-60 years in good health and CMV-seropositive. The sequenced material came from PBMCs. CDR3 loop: CASSYGVGGSYEQYF. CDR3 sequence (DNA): TGTGCCAGCAGTTATGGGGTGGGGGGGTCCTACGAGCAGTACTTC.